This T cell receptor (beta chain) came from a study of cytomegalovirus exposure and HLA in healthy donors. Produced via immunoSEQ multiplex PCR; TCRdb's table is partial and in-frame only. Of 150,000 to 250,000 clones in the sample, about 81% were seen once. The ends lost 8 bases at V and 3 bases at J; junction bases unmatched: 9. The germline gives CDR1 LNHDA, CDR2 SQIVND (reference sequence). The CDR3 loop spans 14 amino acids. This clonotype originated in a woman in her thirties in good health and CMV-seronegative. The sequencing sample was made of PBMCs. This chain joins TRBV19 and TRBJ2-7, with TRBD1 matching 8 bases. CDR3 amino acids: CASQGAPPLYEQYF. DNA for the CDR3: TGTGCCAGTCAGGGGGCCCCCCCACTCTACGAGCAGTACTTC.